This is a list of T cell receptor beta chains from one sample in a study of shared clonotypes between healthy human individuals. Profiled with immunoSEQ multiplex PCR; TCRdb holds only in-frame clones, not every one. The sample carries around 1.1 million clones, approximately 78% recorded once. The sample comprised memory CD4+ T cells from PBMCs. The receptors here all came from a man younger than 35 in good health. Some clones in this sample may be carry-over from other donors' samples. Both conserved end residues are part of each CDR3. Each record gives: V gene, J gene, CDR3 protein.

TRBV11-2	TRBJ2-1	CASSLTGGYNEQFF
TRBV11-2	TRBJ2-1	CASSLPAGKFSEQFF
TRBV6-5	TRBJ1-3	CASRRTAGNTIYF
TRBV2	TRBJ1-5	CASSEAVSNQPQHF
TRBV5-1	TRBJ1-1	CASRYRVLNTEAFF
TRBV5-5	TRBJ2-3	CASSRTSGGRTDTQYF
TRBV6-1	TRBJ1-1	CASSNYRDGEAFF
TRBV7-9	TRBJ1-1	CASSLAGTYTEAFF
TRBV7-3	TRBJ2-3	CASSSQGAASTDTQYF
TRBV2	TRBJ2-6	CASSEARGFGANVLTF
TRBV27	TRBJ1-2	CASARLPYGYTF